This TCR beta chain was obtained from a study of Tregs in tolerant kidney transplant recipients. Trimming shortened V by 5 bases and J by 7 bases, and 12 bases separated the two germline ends. Per the germline V gene, CDR1 is SGHAT and CDR2 is FQNNGV. There are 14 residues in the CDR3. Data came from immunoSEQ multiplex PCR; TCRdb stores just in-frame clones and leaves some out. The sample shows some 57,000 clones, about nine tenths of them seen only once. Comments on this clone: Its specificity is not known. Additional DNA sequences in this sample encode the identical CDR3.

The nonmyeloablative bone marrow transplants came from related graft donors, with transient mixed chimerism. Study-level points and caveats: Findings come from small patient numbers and require larger validation.

The V gene is TRBV11-2, the J gene TRBJ1-6, with D maybe TRBD1 (6 bases). This receptor was obtained from a human patient who received a combined kidney and bone marrow transplant. Part of the T cell pool may stem from the graft donor. The material was CD8+ T cells from blood (PBMCs), obtained 24 months after the transplant. DNA for the CDR3: TGTGCCAGCAGCCAAGGGACACGGAATTCACCCCTCCACTTT. It specifies CASSQGTRNSPLHF.